Below, 2 T cell receptor beta chains from the same sample are listed, as sequenced in a study of OX40 agonist ivuxolimab in advanced cancers. The method was immunoSEQ multiplex PCR; TCRdb's version includes in-frame clones alone and lacks a portion of them. The table records some 60,000 clones, about 88% of them present only once. This material consisted of CD4+ or CD8+ T cells sorted from blood, taken in a trial of the OX40 agonist ivuxolimab. The receptors come from an adult with an advanced solid tumor such as melanoma, head and neck, liver or kidney cancer.

The chain carries TRBV19 and TRBJ2-2; D is perhaps TRBD1 (5 bases). Trimming removed 6 bases at V and 5 bases at J, with 13 bases between. Germline CDR1 is LNHDA and CDR2 is SQIVND (reference sequence). This CDR3 spans 14 amino acids. The CDR3 bases are TGTGCCAGTAGCCAACCCCAGGGAACCGGGGAGCTGTTTTTT. Translating gives CASSQPQGTGELFF.

This sequence joins TRBV28 and TRBJ1-2; maybe TRBD1 (5 bases). This CDR3 spans 13 amino acids. The V end was cut by 6 bases, the J end by 8 bases, with 16 bases between. Germline CDR1 MDHEN, CDR2 SYDVKM. As DNA, the CDR3 is TGTGCCAGCAGAGGGGCGCCAGAGGAAGGCTACACCTTC. It is translated as CASRGAPEEGYTF.